This T cell receptor (beta chain) was recorded in a study of cytomegalovirus exposure and HLA in healthy donors. Whole-study results and caveats: Sequencing likely caused a cluster of highly shared sequence variants.

This CDR3 contains 13 residues. V was clipped by 3 bases and J by 9 bases; unmatched bases: 5. Germline CDR1 and CDR2: LGHNA and YSLEER. Worth noting for this clone: The target antigen is unknown.

This PCR relied on a set of 60 Vbeta primers and 13 Jbeta primers. This table comes from immunoSEQ multiplex PCR, and its TCRdb copy is limited to in-frame clones, with some not included. The table lists approximately 110,000 clones, 74% of them singletons, with 4% to 4.5% in the top ten. This chain uses TRBV4-3 with TRBJ1-2; the match to TRBD1 covers 9 bases. Sequencing input: PBMCs. The sequence came from a woman aged 45-59 years in good health and CMV-seropositive. CDR3 coding DNA: TGCGCCAGCAGCCAGGGGGGACAGGGTAGCTACACCTTC. This sequence encodes CASSQGGQGSYTF.